The 30 T cell receptor beta chains below come from one sample, sequenced in a study of T cell repertoires in aging, cancer and after chemotherapy. Amplification of TCR beta used genomic DNA extracted from peripheral blood. A mixed TRB-A/B primer pool amplified rearranged TRB by multiplex touch-down PCR. Each CDR3 protein is one row after TCRdb ran MiXCR on the multiplex PCR reads. The sample has some 780 distinct CDR3 sequences, less than 35% seen once. Source material: blood. These receptors came from a human donor with a blood cancer.

The chain carries TRBV20-1 and TRBJ2-7; 7 bases fit TRBD2. Germline assignment: CDR1 DFQATT and CDR2 SNEGSKA (reference sequence). V lost 0 bases and J lost 9; bases outside the gene matches: 11. The CDR3 contains 14 residues. The CDR3 region is CSARDTSGKAGQYF. CDR3 nucleotides: TGCAGTGCTAGAGATACGAGCGGGAAGGCGGGGCAGTACTTC.

This clonotype was recorded a few times. The chain joins TRBV20-1 to TRBJ2-3; 10 nucleotides agree with TRBD2. In germline, CDR1 is DFQATT, CDR2 SNEGSKA (reference sequence). The junction had 6 bases not matched to a gene; V was cut back by 0 bases and J by 6 bases. This CDR3 region has 15 residues. The CDR3 sequence is CSARDPSGRRDTQYF. Here the CDR3 DNA reads TGCAGTGCTAGAGACCCTAGCGGGAGACGGGATACGCAGTATTTT.

Comments on this clonotype: One end of the junction is discordant with germline, which a read error may explain. V usage is TRBV15 and J usage is TRBJ2-7, with D possibly matching TRBD2 (5 bases). CDR1 is LNHNV and CDR2 is YYDKDF in the germline V gene (reference sequence). There are 14 residues in the CDR3. CDR3 nucleotide sequence: TGTGGCACCAGCAGAGAAGGGCGGGTGGGGGAGCAGTACTTC. Amino acids: CGTSREGRVGEQYF.

Judged by abundance, this clonotype is large. This chain uses TRBV5-6 with TRBJ2-3; D gene ambiguous. The CDR3 runs to 14 residues. In germline, CDR1 is SGHDT, CDR2 YYEEEE. The V end was cut by 4 bases, the J end by 5 bases, with 14 bases between. CDR3 in DNA: TGTGCCAGCAGCACCGGCCCCGCCCAAGATACGCAGTATTTT. Protein sequence: CASSTGPAQDTQYF.

The rearrangement uses TRBV10-3 and TRBJ1-4; 9 positions agree with TRBD1. Trimming removed 2 bases from V and 6 bases from J; junction bases left unmatched: 1. This CDR3 has 14 amino acids. The germline V gene encodes CDR1 ENHRY and CDR2 SYGVKD. CDR3 DNA: TGTGCCATCAGTGAGCGGACAGGGGATGAAAAACTGTTTTTT. This gives the protein CAISERTGDEKLFF.

By sample fraction, this clonotype is medium-sized. V usage is TRBV19 and J usage is TRBJ2-7; TRBD2 might be the D (6 bases). This CDR3 has 15 residues. V lost 7 bases, J lost 0 bases, and 16 bases lay in between. CDR1 LNHDA and CDR2 SQIVND come from the germline V gene (reference sequence). DNA for the CDR3: TGTGCCAGTACTCCATTTGGGGGGAGCTCCTACGAGCAGTACTTC. Residues: CASTPFGGSSYEQYF. The entire variable domain, with the rest obtained from reference TRBV19 and TRBJ2-7, is as follows: DGGITQSPKYLFRKEGQNVTLSCEQNLNHDAMYWYRQDPGQGLRLIYYSQIVNDFQKGDIAEGYSVSREKKESFPLTVTSAQKNPTAFYLCASTPFGGSSYEQYFGPGTRLTVT.

This clonotype has only a few counts. The V call is TRBV11-2, the J call TRBJ2-5; 8 positions agree with TRBD2. With 1 base clipped from V and 5 bases from J, the junction kept 9 bases outside the gene matches. Looked up from germline, CDR1 is SGHAT and CDR2 is FQNNGV. The CDR3 runs 16 residues. This chain's CDR3 is CASSLGGAGGVETQYF. The DNA of the CDR3 is TGTGCCAGCAGCTTAGGGGGCGCGGGGGGCGTGGAGACCCAGTACTTC.

Comment on this clonotype: At one of its ends the junction is not consistent with the germline gene, which may arise from a read error. The genes are TRBV11-2 and TRBJ2-7, with a possible D match to TRBD2 (5 bases). CDR1 and CDR2 (germline): SGHAT, FQNNGV. The CDR3 length is 16 residues. CDR3 loop: CASSWLRELGLGEKYF. The CDR3 nucleotides read TGTGCGAGCAGCTGGCTGAGGGAACTAGGGTTGGGCGAGAAGTACTTC. The variable domain in full, with the rest retrieved from reference TRBV11-2 and TRBJ2-7, is EAGVAQSPRYKIIEKRQSVAFWCNPISGHATLYWYQQILGQGPKLLIQFQNNGVVDDSQLPKDRFSAERLKGVDSTLKIQPAKLEDSAVYLCASSWLRELGLGEKYFGPGTRLTVT.

This chain uses TRBV5-1 with TRBJ2-3, with 8 bases that match TRBD2. CDR1 is SGHRS, CDR2 YFSETQ, per germline. The CDR3 length is 17 residues. The junction had 10 bases not matched to a gene; V was cut back by 0 bases and J by 4 bases. The DNA of the CDR3 is TGCGCCAGCAGCTTGGCCCTGGGTAGCGGGGCAGCAGATACGCAGTATTTT. It yields the protein CASSLALGSGAADTQYF.

By share, this clonotype counts as large. The chain recombines TRBV18 with TRBJ2-2; D is perhaps TRBD1 or TRBD2 (7 bases each). V was pared by 6 bases and J by 4 bases, with 12 bases between. CDR3 length: 14 amino acids. Per germline, CDR1 KGHSH and CDR2 LQKENI. Written as DNA, the CDR3 is TGTGCCAGCTCTCAGCGGGACAGCACCGGGGAGCTGTTTTTT. Translation gives CASSQRDSTGELFF.

Sample share makes this clonotype large (0.1 to 1%). The chain recombines TRBV29-1 with TRBJ1-2, with a weak D call TRBD1 (5 bases). The ends were cut back, 6 bases at V and 3 bases at J, with 11 bases in the middle. Germline V CDR1 and CDR2: SQVTM, ANQGSEA. The CDR3 has 12 residues. The CDR3 spells CSVIFRDYGYTF. CDR3 in DNA: TGCAGCGTCATTTTCAGGGACTATGGCTACACCTTC.

This clonotype has a handful of counts. The chain combines TRBV20-1 with TRBJ2-1, with D perhaps TRBD2 (6 bases). Germline V gives CDR1 DFQATT, CDR2 SNEGSKA (reference sequence). The CDR3 extends over 16 amino acids. V shed 2 bases and J shed 1 base, with 15 bases lying between them. CDR3 sequence (DNA): TGCAGTGCTAGAACCTTTAGGGCGGGATCCTACAATGAGCAGTTCTTC. Protein sequence: CSARTFRAGSYNEQFF.

In its sample, this clonotype was seen a few times. The chain has TRBV6-5 and TRBJ2-7, with D perhaps TRBD1 (5 bases). V gave up 6 bases and J gave up 3 bases, with 15 bases separating them. This CDR3 comprises 14 residues. Germline values: CDR1 MNHEY, CDR2 SVGAGI. The CDR3 protein is CASRPKGPHYEQYF. DNA for the CDR3: TGTGCCAGCAGGCCTAAGGGGCCCCACTACGAGCAGTACTTC.

By frequency in the sample, this clonotype is large. The chain combines TRBV19 with TRBJ2-1, with TRBD2 identical over 10 bases. The V gene's germline CDR1 is LNHDA and CDR2 SQIVND (reference sequence). CDR3 length: 16 residues. V lost 6 bases and J lost 5; bases outside the gene matches: 10. CDR3 DNA sequence: TGTGCCAGTAGCCAGGTAGCGGGGGGACCTAACAATGAGCAGTTCTTC. It codes for CASSQVAGGPNNEQFF.

V is TRBV14 and J is TRBJ1-6; D is unresolved. V was clipped by 2 bases and J by 13 bases, with 6 bases between them. Germline lookup yields CDR1 SGHDN and CDR2 FVKESK. There are 11 residues in the CDR3. The CDR3 reads CASSQSGPLHF. The CDR3 DNA is TGTGCCAGCAGCCAATCGGGGCCCCTCCACTTT.

The chain carries TRBV10-3 and TRBJ2-1; 7 nucleotides align to TRBD2. CDR3 length equals 15 residues. Germline V CDR1 and CDR2: ENHRY, SYGVKD. V lost 5 bases, J lost 10 bases, and 14 bases stayed unmatched. In DNA, the CDR3 is TGTGCCATCAGTCCTGAAGCGGGGCGGGCCGCCGAGCAGTTCTTC. Its protein is CAISPEAGRAAEQFF.

By share, this clonotype ranks as medium-sized. This rearrangement joins TRBV27 to TRBJ2-3; 8 positions agree with TRBD2. Germline CDR1 is MNHEY and CDR2 is SMNVEV (reference sequence). V was pared by 4 bases and J by 0 bases, with 24 bases of the junction left unmatched. The CDR3 consists of 22 residues. The CDR3 spells CASSSPGGPGGLRGVSTDTQYF. DNA for the CDR3: TGTGCCAGCAGTTCGCCCGGGGGGCCGGGCGGTCTGCGGGGGGTTAGCACAGATACGCAGTATTTT.

Concerning this clonotype: A single base separates this from a much larger clone, so it may be a read error. No DNA is shown, since the ends of the CDR3 on it are uncertain; the CDR3 is the one TCRdb lists. The chain employs TRBV11-1 and TRBJ1-3; whether TRBD1, the table's D call, matches the DNA was not checked. CDR1 is SGHAT and CDR2 is FQDESV in the germline V gene (reference sequence). The CDR3 numbers 18 amino acids, ends counted. CDR3 loop: CASSWGQRFAFFGNTIYF.

The table lists this clonotype with a few counts. This chain uses TRBV28 with TRBJ2-7, with 9 positions matching TRBD1. The CDR3 loop spans 13 amino acids. Germline trimming cut 11 bases from V and 4 bases from J; bases unmatched to any gene: 9. Germline V gives CDR1 MDHEN, CDR2 SYDVKM. In DNA form, the CDR3 reads TGTGCCCTTACAGGGGGCGCGTCGTACGAGCAGTACTTC. Protein sequence: CALTGGASYEQYF. Using reference TRBV28 and TRBJ2-7 for the parts outside the CDR3, the full variable domain is DVKVTQSSRYLVKRTGEKVFLECVQDMDHENMFWYRQDPGLGLRLIYFSYDVKMKEKGDIPEGYSVSREKKERFSLILESASTNQTSMYLCALTGGASYEQYFGPGTRLTVT.

This clonotype is categorized as large. The chain carries TRBV13 and TRBJ2-2; D is undetermined. V gave up 0 bases and J gave up 7 bases, with 6 bases separating them. The CDR3 totals 13 residues. The germline CDR1 and CDR2 sequences are PRHDT and FYEKMQ (reference sequence). CDR3 amino acids: CASSLGGIGELFF. CDR3 nucleotides: TGTGCCAGCAGCTTAGGGGGGATCGGGGAGCTGTTTTTT.

This clonotype was counted between two and nine times. This could be a read error, since a much larger clone is one nucleotide away. This chain connects TRBV18 to TRBJ2-3; a weak D match, TRBD1 (5 bases). The CDR3 extends over 15 amino acids. V lost 5 bases and J 4 bases, leaving 16 bases between the germline ends. CDR1 and CDR2 (germline): KGHSH, LQKENI. In nucleotides, the CDR3 is TGTGCCAGCTCAGTAGATCAGGGTCTGGCAGATACGCAGTATTTT. Translating gives CASSVDQGLADTQYF.

The J gene is TRBJ2-5, the V gene TRBV5-1; TRBD1 agrees at 9 bases. Trimming cost V 3 bases and J 1 base; bases outside gene matches: 4. CDR3 length: 15 residues. CDR1 SGHRS and CDR2 YFSETQ come from the germline V gene. The CDR3 loop reads CASSWTGVLQETQYF. CDR3 nucleotide sequence: TGCGCCAGCAGCTGGACAGGGGTTCTCCAAGAGACCCAGTACTTC.

By sample fraction, this clonotype is large. The chain uses TRBV5-4 and TRBJ2-1; 11 bases agree with TRBD2. Germline CDR1 and CDR2: SGHNT and YYREEE (reference sequence). Trimming at V came to 0 bases and at J to 0 bases, leaving 5 bases not matched to a gene. The CDR3 contains 18 residues. As DNA, the CDR3 is TGTGCCAGCAGCTTGGCGACTAGCGGGGATAGCTCCTACAATGAGCAGTTCTTC. Its translation: CASSLATSGDSSYNEQFF. Full variable domain (remainder filled in from reference TRBV5-4 and TRBJ2-1): ETGVTQSPTHLIKTRGQQVTLRCSSQSGHNTVSWYQQALGQGPQFIFQYYREEENGRGNFPPRFSGLQFPNYSSELNVNALELDDSALYLCASSLATSGDSSYNEQFFGPGTRLTVL.

V and J are TRBV12-3 or TRBV12-4 and TRBJ1-2, with a weak D call TRBD1 (6 bases). The CDR3 covers 13 residues. The V and J ends lost 6 bases and 4 bases respectively, with 12 bases between them. CDR3 residues: CASSSQGGYGYTF. CDR3 sequence (DNA): TGTGCCAGCAGCTCACAGGGAGGCTATGGCTACACCTTC.

This clonotype is large by share. The CDR3 here is CAWSGRNAYNSPLHF. The CDR3 DNA sequence: TGTGCCTGGAGTGGCAGAAACGCCTATAATTCACCCCTCCACTTT. V and J are TRBV30 and TRBJ1-6; D ambiguous. The germline V gene encodes CDR1 GTSNPN and CDR2 SVGIG (reference sequence). The germline V and J ends were trimmed by 1 base and 2 bases, with 9 bases remaining between them. CDR3 size: 15 residues.

About this clonotype itself: This may be a read error, as it is one base from a much larger clone. The chain couples TRBV13 to TRBJ2-7, with D possibly TRBD1 on 6 matching bases. This CDR3 is 15 amino acids long. Germline V CDR1 and CDR2: PRHDT, FYEKMQ (reference sequence). CDR3 protein: CASSSNSGTNYKQYF. In DNA, the CDR3 is TGTGCCAGCAGCTCGAACTCCGGGACAAACTACAAGCAGTACTTC.

By share, this clonotype counts as large (0.1 to 1%). This rearrangement joins TRBV5-4 to TRBJ2-1; the D is unclear. The germline CDR1 and CDR2 sequences are SGHNT and YYREEE (reference sequence). CDR3 length: 12 residues. Trimming cost V 4 bases and J 0 bases, with 2 bases left between them. CDR3 sequence (DNA): TGTGCCAGCAGCGACTCCTACAATGAGCAGTTCTTC. It yields the protein CASSDSYNEQFF.

The chain has TRBV18 and TRBJ1-2, with a possible D match to TRBD1 (5 bases). The V gene's germline CDR1 is KGHSH and CDR2 LQKENI. V dropped 5 bases and J dropped 2 bases, with 15 bases sitting between them. There are 15 residues in the CDR3. CDR3: CASSSGTRVNYGYTF. The DNA of the CDR3 is TGTGCCAGCTCATCAGGGACCAGGGTCAACTATGGCTACACCTTC.

Worth noting for this clonotype: A much larger clone sits a single nucleotide away, making a read error possible. The gene calls are TRBV6-2 or TRBV6-3 and TRBJ2-7; D is possibly TRBD1 (5 bases). Trimming cost V 8 bases and J 3 bases, with 14 bases left between them. The germline V gene encodes CDR1 MNHEY and CDR2 SVGEGT. The CDR3 has 13 amino acids. CDR3 loop: CASGEDRYYEQYF. CDR3 sequence (DNA): TGTGCCAGCGGTGAAGACAGATACTACGAGCAGTACTTC.

This clonotype came up a few times. For the CDR3, the DNA is TGTGCCAGCAGCCTGATAGGGGGAGGGCCGGAAAATGAGCAGTTCTTC. Residues: CASSLIGGGPENEQFF. This chain uses TRBV7-9 with TRBJ2-1; D is possibly TRBD2 (7 bases). The length of the CDR3 is 16 residues. The V gene lost 5 bases and the J gene lost 7 bases, with 21 bases spanning the gap. Germline V CDR1 and CDR2: SEHNR, FQNEAQ (reference sequence).